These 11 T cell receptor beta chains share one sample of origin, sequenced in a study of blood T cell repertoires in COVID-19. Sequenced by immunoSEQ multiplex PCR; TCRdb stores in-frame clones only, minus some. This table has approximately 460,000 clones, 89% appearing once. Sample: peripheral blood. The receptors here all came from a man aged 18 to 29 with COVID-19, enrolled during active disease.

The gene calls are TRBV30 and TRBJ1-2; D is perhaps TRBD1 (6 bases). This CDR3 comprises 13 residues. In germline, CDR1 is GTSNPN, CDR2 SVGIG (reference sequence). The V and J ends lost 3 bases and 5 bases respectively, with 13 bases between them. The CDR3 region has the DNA TGTGCCTGGAGCCTCGGGACACAGTATGGCTACACCTTC. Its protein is CAWSLGTQYGYTF.

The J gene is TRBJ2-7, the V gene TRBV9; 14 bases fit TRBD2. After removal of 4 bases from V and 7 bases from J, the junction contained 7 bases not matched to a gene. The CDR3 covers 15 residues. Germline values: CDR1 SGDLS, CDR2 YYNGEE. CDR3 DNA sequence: TGTGCCAGCAGCCCCGGACTAGCGGGGGGCTGGGAGCAGTACTTC. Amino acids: CASSPGLAGGWEQYF. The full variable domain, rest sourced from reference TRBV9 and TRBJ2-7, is DSGVTQTPKHLITATGQRVTLRCSPRSGDLSVYWYQQSLDQGLQFLIQYYNGEERAKGNILERFSAQQFPDLHSELNLSSLELGDSALYFCASSPGLAGGWEQYFGPGTRLTVT.

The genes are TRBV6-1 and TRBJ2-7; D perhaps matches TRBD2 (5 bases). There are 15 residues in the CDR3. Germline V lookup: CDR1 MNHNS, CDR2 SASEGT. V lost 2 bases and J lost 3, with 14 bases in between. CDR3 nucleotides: TGTGCCAGCAGTGAAAGACAAGGCGGAGGCTACGAGCAGTACTTC. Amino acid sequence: CASSERQGGGYEQYF.

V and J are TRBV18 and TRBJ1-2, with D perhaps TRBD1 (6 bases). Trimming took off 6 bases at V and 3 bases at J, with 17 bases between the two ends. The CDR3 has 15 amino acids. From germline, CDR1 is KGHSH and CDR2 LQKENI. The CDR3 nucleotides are TGTGCCAGCTCCCCCGACAGGAACTGGGACTATGGCTACACCTTC. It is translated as CASSPDRNWDYGYTF.

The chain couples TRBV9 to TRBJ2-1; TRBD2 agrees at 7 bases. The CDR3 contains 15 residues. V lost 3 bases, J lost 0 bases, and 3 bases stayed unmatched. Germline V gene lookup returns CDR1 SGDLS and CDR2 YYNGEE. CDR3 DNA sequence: TGTGCCAGCAGCGAGCGGGATAGCTCCTACAATGAGCAGTTCTTC. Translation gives CASSERDSSYNEQFF.

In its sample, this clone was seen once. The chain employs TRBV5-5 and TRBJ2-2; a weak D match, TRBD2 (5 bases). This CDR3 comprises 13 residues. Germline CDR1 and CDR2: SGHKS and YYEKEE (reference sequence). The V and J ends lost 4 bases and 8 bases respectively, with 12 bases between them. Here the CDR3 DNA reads TGTGCCAGCAGCCCACTAGAGGCGGGGGAGCTGTTTTTT. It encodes CASSPLEAGELFF.

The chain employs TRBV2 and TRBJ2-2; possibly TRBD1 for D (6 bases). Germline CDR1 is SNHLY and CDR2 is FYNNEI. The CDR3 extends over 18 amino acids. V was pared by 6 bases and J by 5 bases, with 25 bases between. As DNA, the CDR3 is TGTGCCAGCAGCGCGCGTTTGAGAACAGGGTCGGGAACCGGGGAGCTGTTTTTT. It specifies CASSARLRTGSGTGELFF.

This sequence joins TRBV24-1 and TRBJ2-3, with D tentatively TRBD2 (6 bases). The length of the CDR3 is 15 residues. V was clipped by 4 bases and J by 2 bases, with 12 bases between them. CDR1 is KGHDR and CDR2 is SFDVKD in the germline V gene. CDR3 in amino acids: CATSDAQRVTDTQYF. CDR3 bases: TGTGCCACCAGTGACGCCCAGCGGGTCACAGATACGCAGTATTTT.

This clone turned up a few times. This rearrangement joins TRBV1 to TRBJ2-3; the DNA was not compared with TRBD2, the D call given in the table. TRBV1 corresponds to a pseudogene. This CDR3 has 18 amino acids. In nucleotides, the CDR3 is TGCACCAGCAGCCAAGTCCCCGGGACTAGCGGGAGAACAGATACGCAGTATTTT. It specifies CTSSQVPGTSGRTDTQYF.

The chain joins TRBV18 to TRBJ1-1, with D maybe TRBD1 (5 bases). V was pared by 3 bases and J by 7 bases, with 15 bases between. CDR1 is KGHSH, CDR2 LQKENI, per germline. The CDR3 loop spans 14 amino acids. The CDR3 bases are TGTGCCAGCTCACCCAGCCAGGGTGAAAATGAAGCTTTCTTT. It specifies CASSPSQGENEAFF.

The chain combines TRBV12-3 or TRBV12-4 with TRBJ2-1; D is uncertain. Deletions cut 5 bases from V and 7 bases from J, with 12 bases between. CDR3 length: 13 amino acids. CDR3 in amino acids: CASSVLGENEQFF. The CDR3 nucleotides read TGTGCCAGCAGTGTCCTAGGCGAAAATGAGCAGTTCTTC.